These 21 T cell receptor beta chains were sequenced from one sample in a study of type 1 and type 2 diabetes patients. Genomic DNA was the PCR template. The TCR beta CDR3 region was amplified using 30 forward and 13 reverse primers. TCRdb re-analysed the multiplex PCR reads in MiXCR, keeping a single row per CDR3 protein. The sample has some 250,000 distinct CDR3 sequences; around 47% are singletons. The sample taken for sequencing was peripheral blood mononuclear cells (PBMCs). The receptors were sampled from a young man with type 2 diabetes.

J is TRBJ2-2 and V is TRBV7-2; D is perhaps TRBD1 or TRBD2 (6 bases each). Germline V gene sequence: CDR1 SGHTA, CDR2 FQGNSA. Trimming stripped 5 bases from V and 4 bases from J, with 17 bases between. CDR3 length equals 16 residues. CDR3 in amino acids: CASSVGGQGSTGELFF. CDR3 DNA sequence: TGTGCCAGCAGCGTAGGGGGGCAGGGGAGCACCGGGGAGCTGTTTTTT.

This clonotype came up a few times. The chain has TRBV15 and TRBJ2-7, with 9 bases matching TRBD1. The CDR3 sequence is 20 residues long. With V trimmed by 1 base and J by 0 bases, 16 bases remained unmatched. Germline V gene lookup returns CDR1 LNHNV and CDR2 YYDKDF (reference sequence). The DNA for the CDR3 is TGTGCCACCAGCAGAGGGTTTGTGCGTCGGGACAGGGAAAGCTCCTACGAGCAGTACTTC. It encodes CATSRGFVRRDRESSYEQYF.

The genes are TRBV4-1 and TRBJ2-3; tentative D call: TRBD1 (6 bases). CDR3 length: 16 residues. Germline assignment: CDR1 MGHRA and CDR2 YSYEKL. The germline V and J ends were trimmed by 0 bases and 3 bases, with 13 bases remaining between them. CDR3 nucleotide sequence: TGCGCCAGCAGCCAAGACGAGAACAGGGCGACAGATACGCAGTATTTT. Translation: CASSQDENRATDTQYF.

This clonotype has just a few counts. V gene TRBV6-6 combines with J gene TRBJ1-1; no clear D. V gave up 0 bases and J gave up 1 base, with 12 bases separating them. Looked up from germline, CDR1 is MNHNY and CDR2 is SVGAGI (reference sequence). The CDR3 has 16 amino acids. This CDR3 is CASSYSTEEWNTEAFF. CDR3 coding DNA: TGTGCCAGCAGTTACTCAACGGAAGAGTGGAACACTGAAGCTTTCTTT.

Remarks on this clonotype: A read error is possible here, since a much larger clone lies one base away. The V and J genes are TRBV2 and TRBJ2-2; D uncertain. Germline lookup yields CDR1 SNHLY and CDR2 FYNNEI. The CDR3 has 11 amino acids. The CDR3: CDSISDGELFF. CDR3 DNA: TGTGACAGCATATCCGACGGGGAGCTGTTTTTT.

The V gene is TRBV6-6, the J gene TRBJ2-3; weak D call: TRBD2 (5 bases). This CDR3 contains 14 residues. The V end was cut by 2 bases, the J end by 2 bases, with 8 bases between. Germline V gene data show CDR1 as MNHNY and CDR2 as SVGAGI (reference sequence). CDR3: CASSYASHTDTQYF. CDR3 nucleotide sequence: TGTGCCAGCAGTTACGCTAGCCACACAGATACGCAGTATTTT.

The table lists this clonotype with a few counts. Here the CDR3 DNA reads TGTGCCACCAGCAGAGATCGCGGGCTTGGAAACACCATATATTTT. Its protein is CATSRDRGLGNTIYF. The V gene is TRBV15, the J gene TRBJ1-3; D remains ambiguous. The V and J ends lost 0 bases and 3 bases respectively, with 9 bases between them. This CDR3 region has 15 residues. The germline V gene has CDR1 LNHNV and CDR2 YYDKDF (reference sequence).

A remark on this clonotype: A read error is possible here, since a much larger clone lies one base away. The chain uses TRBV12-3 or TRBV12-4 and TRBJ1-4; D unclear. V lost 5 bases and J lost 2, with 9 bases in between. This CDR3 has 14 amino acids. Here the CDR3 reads CASSASSTNEKLFF. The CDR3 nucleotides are TGTGCCAGCAGTGCGAGCAGCACTAATGAAAAACTGTTTTTT.

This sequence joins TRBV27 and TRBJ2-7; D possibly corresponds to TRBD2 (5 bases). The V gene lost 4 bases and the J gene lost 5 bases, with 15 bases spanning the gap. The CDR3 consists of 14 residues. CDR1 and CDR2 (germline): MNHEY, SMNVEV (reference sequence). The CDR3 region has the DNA TGTGCCAGCAGTTATTCGACTAAGGGAAACGAGCAGTACTTC. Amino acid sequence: CASSYSTKGNEQYF.

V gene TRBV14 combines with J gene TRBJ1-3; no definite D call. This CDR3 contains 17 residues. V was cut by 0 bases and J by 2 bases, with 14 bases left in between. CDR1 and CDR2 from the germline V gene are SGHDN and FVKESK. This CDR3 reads CASSQDQGLGPGNTIYF. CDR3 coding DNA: TGTGCCAGCAGCCAAGATCAAGGTTTAGGGCCTGGAAACACCATATATTTT.

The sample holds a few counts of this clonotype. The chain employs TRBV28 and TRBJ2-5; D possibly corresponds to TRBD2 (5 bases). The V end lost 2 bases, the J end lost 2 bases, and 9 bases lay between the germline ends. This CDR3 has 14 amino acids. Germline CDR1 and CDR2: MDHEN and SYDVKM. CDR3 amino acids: CASSLNGKQETQYF. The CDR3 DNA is TGTGCCAGCAGTTTAAACGGGAAACAAGAGACCCAGTACTTC.

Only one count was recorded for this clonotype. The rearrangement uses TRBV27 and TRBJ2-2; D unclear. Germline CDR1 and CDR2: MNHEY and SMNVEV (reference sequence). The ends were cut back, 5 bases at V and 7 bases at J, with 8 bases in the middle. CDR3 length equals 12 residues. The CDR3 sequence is CASSPTVGELFF. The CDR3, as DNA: TGTGCCAGCAGTCCCACCGTCGGGGAGCTGTTTTTT.

The DNA of the CDR3 is TGCAGTGCTTCGGCCGGGGGGGCTCTACAAGAGACCCAGTACTTC. This encodes CSASAGGALQETQYF. V and J are TRBV20-1 and TRBJ2-5, with 8 nucleotides matching TRBD2. The CDR3 totals 15 residues. Trimming cost V 5 bases and J 2 bases; bases outside gene matches: 10. The germline V gene has CDR1 DFQATT and CDR2 SNEGSKA (reference sequence).

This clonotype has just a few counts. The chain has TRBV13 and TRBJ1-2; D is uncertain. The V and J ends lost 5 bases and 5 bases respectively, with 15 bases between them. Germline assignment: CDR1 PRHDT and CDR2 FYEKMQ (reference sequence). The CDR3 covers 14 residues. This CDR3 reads CASSVPGPGYGYTF. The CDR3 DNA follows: TGTGCCAGCAGCGTGCCCGGACCTGGATATGGCTACACCTTC.

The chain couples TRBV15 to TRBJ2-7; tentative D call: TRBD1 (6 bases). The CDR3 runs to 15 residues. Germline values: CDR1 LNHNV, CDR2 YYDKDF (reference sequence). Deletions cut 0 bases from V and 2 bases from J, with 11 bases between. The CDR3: CATSRERGGTYEQYF. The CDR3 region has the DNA TGTGCCACCAGCAGAGAGAGAGGGGGAACCTACGAGCAGTACTTC.

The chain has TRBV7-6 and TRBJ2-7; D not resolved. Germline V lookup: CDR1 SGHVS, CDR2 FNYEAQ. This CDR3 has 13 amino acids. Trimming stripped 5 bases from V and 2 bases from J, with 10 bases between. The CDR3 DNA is TGTGCCAGCAGCCCAGATGAGCCCTACGAGCAGTACTTC. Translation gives CASSPDEPYEQYF.

This CDR3 is CASSLGGRDRNSNQPQHF. In DNA form, the CDR3 reads TGTGCCAGCAGCTTGGGGGGCAGGGATCGGAATAGCAATCAGCCCCAGCATTTT. The chain carries TRBV5-8 and TRBJ1-5; the D gene is possibly TRBD1 (5 bases). CDR1 SGHTS and CDR2 YDEGEE come from the germline V gene. V was clipped by 0 bases and J by 0 bases, with 16 bases between them. This CDR3 has 18 amino acids.

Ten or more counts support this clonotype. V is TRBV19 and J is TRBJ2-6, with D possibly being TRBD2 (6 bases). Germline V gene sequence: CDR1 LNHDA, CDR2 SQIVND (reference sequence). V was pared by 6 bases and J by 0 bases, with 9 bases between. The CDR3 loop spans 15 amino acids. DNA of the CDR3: TGTGCCAGTAGCAACGGGGGCTCTGGGGCCAACGTCCTGACTTTC. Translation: CASSNGGSGANVLTF.

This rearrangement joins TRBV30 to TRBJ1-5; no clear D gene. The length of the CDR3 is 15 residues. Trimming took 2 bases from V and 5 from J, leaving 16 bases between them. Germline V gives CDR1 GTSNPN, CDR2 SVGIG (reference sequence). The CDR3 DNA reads TGTGCCTGGAGTCCCATCCAGGACGTGTATCAGCCCCAGCATTTT. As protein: CAWSPIQDVYQPQHF.

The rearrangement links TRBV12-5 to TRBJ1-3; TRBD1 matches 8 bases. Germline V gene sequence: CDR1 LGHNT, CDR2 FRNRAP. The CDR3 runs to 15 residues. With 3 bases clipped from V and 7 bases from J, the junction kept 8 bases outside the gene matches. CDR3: CASGLPTTGDNTIYF. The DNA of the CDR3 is TGTGCTAGTGGTTTACCCACGACAGGGGACAACACCATATATTTT.

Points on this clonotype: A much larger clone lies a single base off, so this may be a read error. For the CDR3, the DNA is TGTGCCAGCAGCGTAACGGACAGGCTTAACTATGGCCACACCTTC. This encodes CASSVTDRLNYGHTF. This chain joins TRBV7-8 and TRBJ1-2; the match to TRBD1 covers 7 bases. The germline CDR1 and CDR2 sequences are SGHVS and FQNEAQ. The CDR3 extends over 15 amino acids.